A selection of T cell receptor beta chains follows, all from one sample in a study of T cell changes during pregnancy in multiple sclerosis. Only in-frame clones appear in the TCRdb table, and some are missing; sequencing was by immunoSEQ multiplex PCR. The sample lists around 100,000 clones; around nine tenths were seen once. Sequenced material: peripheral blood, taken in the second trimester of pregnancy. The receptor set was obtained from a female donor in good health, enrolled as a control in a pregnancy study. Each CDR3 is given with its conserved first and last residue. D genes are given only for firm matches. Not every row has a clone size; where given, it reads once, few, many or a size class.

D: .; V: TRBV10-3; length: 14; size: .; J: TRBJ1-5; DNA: TGTGCCATCAGCCGCGGGGGGTCTGACACCCCCCAGCATTTT; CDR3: CAISRGGSDTPQHF
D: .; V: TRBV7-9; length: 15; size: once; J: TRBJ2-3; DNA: TGTGCCAGCAGCTTAGGGACAAGCACCACAGATACGCAGTATTTT; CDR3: CASSLGTSTTDTQYF
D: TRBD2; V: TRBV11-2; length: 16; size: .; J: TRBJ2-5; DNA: TGTGCCAGCAGCGACCCGGGACTAGCACCGCAAGAGACCCAGTACTTC; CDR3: CASSDPGLAPQETQYF
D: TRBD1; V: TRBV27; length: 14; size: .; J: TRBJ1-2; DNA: TGTGCCAGCAGTACCTTACAGGGGACGAAAGGCTACACCTTC; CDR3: CASSTLQGTKGYTF
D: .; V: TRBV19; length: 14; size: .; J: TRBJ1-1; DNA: TGTGCCAGTAGTATAGACAGGGTGCCCACTGAAGCTTTCTTT; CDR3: CASSIDRVPTEAFF
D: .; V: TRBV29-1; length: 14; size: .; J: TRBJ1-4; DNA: TGCAGCGTTGGTGGGGGCGCAACTAATGAAAAACTGTTTTTT; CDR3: CSVGGGATNEKLFF
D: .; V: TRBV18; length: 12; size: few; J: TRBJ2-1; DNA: TGTGCCAGCTCACCCGGGTGGAATGAGCAGTTCTTC; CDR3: CASSPGWNEQFF
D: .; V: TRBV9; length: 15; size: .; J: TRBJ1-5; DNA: TGTGCCAGCAGCCCCCTTTCCGGGGAGGGTCAGCCCCAGCATTTT; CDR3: CASSPLSGEGQPQHF
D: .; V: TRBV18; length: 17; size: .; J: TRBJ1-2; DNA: TGTGCCAGCTCACCTACGGGAGCACAACTGAACAACTATGGCTACACCTTC; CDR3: CASSPTGAQLNNYGYTF
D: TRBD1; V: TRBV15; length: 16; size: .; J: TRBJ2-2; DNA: TGTGCCACCAGCAGGTACGGACAGGCGAACACCGGGGAGCTGTTTTTT; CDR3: CATSRYGQANTGELFF
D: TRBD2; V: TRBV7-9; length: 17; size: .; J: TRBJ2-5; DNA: TGTGCCAGCAGCTTGGGGACTAGCGGGGGGCCCCGTGAGACCCAGTACTTC; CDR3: CASSLGTSGGPRETQYF
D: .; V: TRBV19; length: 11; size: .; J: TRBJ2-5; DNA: TGTGCCAGTAGTATCAGGGAGACCCAGTACTTC; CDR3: CASSIRETQYF
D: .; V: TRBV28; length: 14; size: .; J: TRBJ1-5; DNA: TGTGCCAGCACCTCCGGGGGGAGCAATCAGCCCCAGCATTTT; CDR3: CASTSGGSNQPQHF
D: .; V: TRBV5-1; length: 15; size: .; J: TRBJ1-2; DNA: TGCGCCAGCAGCCCGAGACAGAATGGTTTAATCGGCTACACCTTC; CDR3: CASSPRQNGLIGYTF
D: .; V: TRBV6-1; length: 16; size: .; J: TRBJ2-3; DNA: TGTGCCAGCAGTGACCCCGGGACAACTAGCACAGATACGCAGTATTTT; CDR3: CASSDPGTTSTDTQYF
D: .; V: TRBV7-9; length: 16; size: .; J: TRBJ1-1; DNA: TGTGCCAGCCACCCCGGGGTGGTTCTCTCGGGCACTGAAGCTTTCTTT; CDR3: CASHPGVVLSGTEAFF
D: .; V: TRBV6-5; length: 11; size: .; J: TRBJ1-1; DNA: TGTGCCAGCAGTAGGGGGACGAAAGCTTTCTTT; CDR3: CASSRGTKAFF
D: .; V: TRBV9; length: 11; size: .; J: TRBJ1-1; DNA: TGTGCCAGCAGCGCGGACACTGAAGCTTTCTTT; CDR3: CASSADTEAFF
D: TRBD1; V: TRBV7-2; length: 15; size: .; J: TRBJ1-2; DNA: TGTGCCAGCACCGATTTAGGGACAGGCACCCGTGGCTACACCTTC; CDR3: CASTDLGTGTRGYTF
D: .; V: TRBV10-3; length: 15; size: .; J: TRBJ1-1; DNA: TGTGCCATCAGTGCGGGGAGGGACGGATCGGCTGAAGCTTTCTTT; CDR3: CAISAGRDGSAEAFF
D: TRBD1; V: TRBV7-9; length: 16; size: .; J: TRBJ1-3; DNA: TGTGCCAGCAGCCAGGGGGGATTTGGATATGGAAACACCATATATTTT; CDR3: CASSQGGFGYGNTIYF
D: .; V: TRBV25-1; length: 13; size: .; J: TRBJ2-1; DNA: TGTGCCAGCAGTGACCGACTACACAATGAGCAGTTCTTC; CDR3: CASSDRLHNEQFF
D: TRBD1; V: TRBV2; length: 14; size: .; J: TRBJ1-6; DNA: TGTGCCAGCAGTCTACAGGGGAAGGGTTCACCCCTCCACTTT; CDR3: CASSLQGKGSPLHF
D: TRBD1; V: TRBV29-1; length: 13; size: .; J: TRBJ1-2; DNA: TGCAGCGTTGTGGACAGGGAGGCGTATGGCTACACCTTC; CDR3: CSVVDREAYGYTF
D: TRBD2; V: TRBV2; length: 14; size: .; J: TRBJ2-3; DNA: TGTGCCAGCGGAGGACTAGCTTACTCAGATACGCAGTATTTT; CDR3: CASGGLAYSDTQYF
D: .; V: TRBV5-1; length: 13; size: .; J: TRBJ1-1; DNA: TGCGCCAGCACCGCGGGGGGGAACACTGAAGCTTTCTTT; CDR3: CASTAGGNTEAFF
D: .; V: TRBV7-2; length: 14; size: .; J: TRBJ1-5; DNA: TGTGCCAGCAGCCAGTTTTATAGCAATCAGCCCCAGCATTTT; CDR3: CASSQFYSNQPQHF
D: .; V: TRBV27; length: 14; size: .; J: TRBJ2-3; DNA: TGTGCCAGCAGTCCGCAGCGGAGCACAGATACGCAGTATTTT; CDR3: CASSPQRSTDTQYF
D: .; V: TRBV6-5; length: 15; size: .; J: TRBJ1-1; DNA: TGTGCCAGCAGTTACTCGATTTGGACACCGGATAAAGCTTTCTTT; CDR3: CASSYSIWTPDKAFF
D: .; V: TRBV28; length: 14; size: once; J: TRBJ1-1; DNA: TGTGCCAGCAGTGACAGAGCCTTGAACACTGAAGCTTTCTTT; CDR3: CASSDRALNTEAFF
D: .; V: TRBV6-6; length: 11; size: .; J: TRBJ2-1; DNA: TGTGCCAGCAGCCCTCTCAATGAGCAGTTCTTC; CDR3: CASSPLNEQFF
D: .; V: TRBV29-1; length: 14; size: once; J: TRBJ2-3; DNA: TGCAGCGTTCTCCCGTACTTCCGGGGAGATACGCAGTATTTT; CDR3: CSVLPYFRGDTQYF
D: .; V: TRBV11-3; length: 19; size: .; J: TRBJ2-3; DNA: TGTGCCAGCAGCTTAGGCGACATAGGAGGCGGGACCGGCACAGATACGCAGTATTTT; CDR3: CASSLGDIGGGTGTDTQYF
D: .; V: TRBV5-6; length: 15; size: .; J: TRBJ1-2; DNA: TGTGCCAGCAGCCCCGATCGGGGTGGGATTCGTGGCTACACCTTC; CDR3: CASSPDRGGIRGYTF
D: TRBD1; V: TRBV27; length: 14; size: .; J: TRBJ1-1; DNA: TGTGCCAGCAGCGACAGGGTCTGGGACACTGAAGCTTTCTTT; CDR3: CASSDRVWDTEAFF
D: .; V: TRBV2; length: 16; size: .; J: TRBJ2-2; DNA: TGTGCCAGCAGTGAGGCCAGTATTAGGGGCACCGGGGAGCTGTTTTTT; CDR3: CASSEASIRGTGELFF
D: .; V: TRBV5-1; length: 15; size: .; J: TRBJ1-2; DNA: TGCGCCAGCAGCTTGTTTACAGACCTTAACTATGGCTACACCTTC; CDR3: CASSLFTDLNYGYTF
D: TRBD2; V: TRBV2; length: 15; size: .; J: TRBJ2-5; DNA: TGTGCCAGCTCTAAGGAGCGGGGGGGGAAAGAGACCCAGTACTTC; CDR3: CASSKERGGKETQYF
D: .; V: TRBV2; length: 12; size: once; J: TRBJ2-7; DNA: TGTGCCAGCAGGGGGGGGCCCTACGAGCAGTACTTC; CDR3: CASRGGPYEQYF
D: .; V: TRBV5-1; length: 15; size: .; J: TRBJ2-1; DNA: TGCGCCAGCAGCTTAGGGGGACAAACCCACAATGAGCAGTTCTTC; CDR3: CASSLGGQTHNEQFF
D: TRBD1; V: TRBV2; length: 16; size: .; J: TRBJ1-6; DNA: TGTGCCAGCAGTGAAGCGCACGGACAGGGAACTTCACCCCTCCACTTT; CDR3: CASSEAHGQGTSPLHF
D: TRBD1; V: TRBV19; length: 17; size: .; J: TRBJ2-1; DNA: TGTGCCAGTAGTATAGTCGGACAGGGCCCTAGAGGCAATGAGCAGTTCTTC; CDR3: CASSIVGQGPRGNEQFF
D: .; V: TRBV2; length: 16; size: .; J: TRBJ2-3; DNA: TGTGCCAGCATAAGGGACACCCACGGAAGCACAGATACGCAGTATTTT; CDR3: CASIRDTHGSTDTQYF
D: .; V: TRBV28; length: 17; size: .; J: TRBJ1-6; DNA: TGTGCCAGCAGTTTGGCTCTAGGGGGAAATCGGAATTCACCCCTCCACTTT; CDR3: CASSLALGGNRNSPLHF
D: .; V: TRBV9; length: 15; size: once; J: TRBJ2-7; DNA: TGTGCCAGCAGCGGAGATTCAGGTGGGCACTACGAGCAGTACTTC; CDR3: CASSGDSGGHYEQYF